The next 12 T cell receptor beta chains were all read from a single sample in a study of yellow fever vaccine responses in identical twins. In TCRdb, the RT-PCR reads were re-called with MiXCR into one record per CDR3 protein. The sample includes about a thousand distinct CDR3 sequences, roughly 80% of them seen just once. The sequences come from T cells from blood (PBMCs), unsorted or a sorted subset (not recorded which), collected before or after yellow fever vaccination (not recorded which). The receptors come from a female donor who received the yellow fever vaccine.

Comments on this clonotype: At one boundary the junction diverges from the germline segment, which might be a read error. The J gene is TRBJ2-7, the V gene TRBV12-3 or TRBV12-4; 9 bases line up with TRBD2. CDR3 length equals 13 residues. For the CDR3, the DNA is TGTGCCAGCAGTCTAGCGGGATTGAACGAGCAGTACTTC. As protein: CASSLAGLNEQYF.

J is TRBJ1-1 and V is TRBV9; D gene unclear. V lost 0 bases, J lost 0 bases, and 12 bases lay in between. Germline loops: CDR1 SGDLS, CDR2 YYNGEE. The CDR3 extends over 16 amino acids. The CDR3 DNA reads TGTGCCAGCAGCGTAGAGGCGCGGGAGATGAACACTGAAGCTTTCTTT. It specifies CASSVEAREMNTEAFF.

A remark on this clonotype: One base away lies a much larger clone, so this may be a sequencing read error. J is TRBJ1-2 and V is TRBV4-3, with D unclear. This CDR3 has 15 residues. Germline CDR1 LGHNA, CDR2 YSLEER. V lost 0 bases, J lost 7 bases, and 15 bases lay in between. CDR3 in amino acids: CASSQEVSETSGYTF. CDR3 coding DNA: TGCGCCAGCAGCCAAGAGGTCAGTGAAACCTCTGGCTACACCTTC.

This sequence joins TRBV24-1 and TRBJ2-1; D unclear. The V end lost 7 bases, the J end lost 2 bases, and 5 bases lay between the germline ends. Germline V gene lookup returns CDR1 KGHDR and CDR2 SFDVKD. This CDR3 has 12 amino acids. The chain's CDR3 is CATRGPYNEQFF. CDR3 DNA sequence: TGTGCCACCAGAGGGCCCTACAATGAGCAGTTCTTC.

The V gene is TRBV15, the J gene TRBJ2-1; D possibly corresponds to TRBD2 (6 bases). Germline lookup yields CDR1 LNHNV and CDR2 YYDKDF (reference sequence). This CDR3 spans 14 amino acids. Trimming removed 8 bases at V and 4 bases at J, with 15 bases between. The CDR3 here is CATQEGAEYNEQFF. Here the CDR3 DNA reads TGTGCCACCCAGGAGGGCGCTGAGTACAATGAGCAGTTCTTC. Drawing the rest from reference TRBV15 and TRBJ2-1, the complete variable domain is DAMVIQNPRYQVTQFGKPVTLSCSQTLNHNVMYWYQQKSSQAPKLLFHYYDKDFNNEADTPDNFQSRRPNTSFCFLDIRSPGLGDTAMYLCATQEGAEYNEQFFGPGTRLTVL.

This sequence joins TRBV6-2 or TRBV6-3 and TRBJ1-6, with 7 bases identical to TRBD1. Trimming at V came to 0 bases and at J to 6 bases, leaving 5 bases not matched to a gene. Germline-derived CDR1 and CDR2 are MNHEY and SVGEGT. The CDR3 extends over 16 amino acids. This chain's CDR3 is CASSYSPGTVNSPLHF. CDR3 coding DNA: TGTGCCAGCAGTTACTCCCCCGGGACAGTTAATTCACCCCTCCACTTT.

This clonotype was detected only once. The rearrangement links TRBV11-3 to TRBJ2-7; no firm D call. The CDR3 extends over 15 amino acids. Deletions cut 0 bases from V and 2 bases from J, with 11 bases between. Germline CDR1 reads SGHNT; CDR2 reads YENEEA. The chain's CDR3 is CASSLEMGTTYEQYF. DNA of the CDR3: TGTGCCAGCAGCTTAGAAATGGGAACTACCTACGAGCAGTACTTC.

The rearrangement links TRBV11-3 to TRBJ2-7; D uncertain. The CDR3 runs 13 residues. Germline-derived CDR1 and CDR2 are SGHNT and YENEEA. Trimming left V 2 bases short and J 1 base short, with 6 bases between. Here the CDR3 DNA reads TGTGCCAGCAGCTTAAGATCTTCCTACGAGCAGTACTTC. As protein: CASSLRSSYEQYF.

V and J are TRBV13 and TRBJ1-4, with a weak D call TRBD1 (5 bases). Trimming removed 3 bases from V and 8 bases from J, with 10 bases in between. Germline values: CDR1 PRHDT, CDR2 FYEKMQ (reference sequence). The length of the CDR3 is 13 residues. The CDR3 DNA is TGTGCCAGCAGCTTGGGACGGGGGGAAAAACTGTTTTTT. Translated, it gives CASSLGRGEKLFF.

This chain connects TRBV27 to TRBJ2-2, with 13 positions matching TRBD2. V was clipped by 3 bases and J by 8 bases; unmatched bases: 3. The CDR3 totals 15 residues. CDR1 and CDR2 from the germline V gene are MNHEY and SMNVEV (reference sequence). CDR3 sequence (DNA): TGTGCCAGCAGTTTTGGACTAGCGGGAGCTGGGGAGCTGTTTTTT. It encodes CASSFGLAGAGELFF.

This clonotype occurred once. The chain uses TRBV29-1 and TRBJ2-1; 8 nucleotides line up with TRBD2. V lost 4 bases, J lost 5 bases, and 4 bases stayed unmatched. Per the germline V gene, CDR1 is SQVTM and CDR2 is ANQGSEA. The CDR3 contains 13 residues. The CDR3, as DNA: TGCAGCGTTGCCGGGACTAGTAACAATGAGCAGTTCTTC. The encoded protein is CSVAGTSNNEQFF.

CDR3 nucleotides: TGTGCCAGCAGTTGGACAGGGTTGGCCACTGAAGCTTTCTTT. Translated: CASSWTGLATEAFF. The chain links TRBV27 to TRBJ1-1; 8 bases are shared with TRBD1. The CDR3 runs 14 residues. Germline values: CDR1 MNHEY, CDR2 SMNVEV (reference sequence). V shed 4 bases and J 4 bases; nucleotides not matched to a gene: 5.